A single T cell receptor beta chain is shown here with its context. Its antigen target is currently unknown. Nothing much larger sits one base from this clone, and base qualities are not available. The sample belongs to a study of Graves' ophthalmopathy and Graves' hyperthyroidism (dated by TCRdb to the late 2010s). About the study as a whole: Peripheral blood was collected at initial diagnosis, prior to any treatment. For independent validation, a separate cohort was made up of 18 hyperthyroidism patients plus 17 patients who later progressed from hyperthyroidism to ophthalmopathy. In total, 135 blood samples were TCR-sequenced: fewer than 50 ophthalmopathy, some 75 hyperthyroidism and about 17 hyperthyroidism-to-ophthalmopathy patients. Once sampling was done, hyperthyroidism patients were given methimazole at a starting dose of 30 mg daily, while ophthalmopathy patients were given high-dose intravenous methylprednisolone. In more than five hyperthyroidism patients, the T-cell repertoires found in thyroid tissue were compared with those found in blood. The study used signatures of the TCR beta repertoire to tell Graves' ophthalmopathy apart from Graves' hyperthyroidism and to predict which patients would progress to ophthalmopathy. To explore V-J signatures that distinguish ophthalmopathy from hyperthyroidism, a discovery set of 100 patients was enrolled, made up of roughly 41 with ophthalmopathy and roughly 55 with stable hyperthyroidism.

General findings and caveats noted by the study authors: Most expanded thyroid clonotypes with a frequency above 0.001 also appeared in blood, which suggests that blood repertoires may reflect the immune response in the thyroid. In validation, the model predicted ophthalmopathy progression with about 71% sensitivity and around 72% specificity; roughly 12 predicted patients were CT-confirmed with GO in a median of about 7.1 months. Sample size was not predetermined statistically, and investigators were not blinded to group allocation. The 13-signature model separated ophthalmopathy from stable hyperthyroidism with 85% to 90% sensitivity and 81.08% specificity in cross-validation, and 80%/75% in the test set.

Ophthalmopathy patients had moderately to severely active disease, Clinical Activity Score of at least 3, NOSPECS grade of at least 4, and disease duration under 3 months. Patients with other autoimmune diseases, uncontrolled infections, pregnancy or lactation were excluded from the study. Clinical symptoms, serum thyroxine, TRAb, thyroid ultrasound and orbital computed tomography were used for diagnosis. PBMCs were isolated from 10 ml of fresh peripheral blood by Ficoll-Paque density gradient centrifugation. Total RNA was extracted using Trizol reagent, and RNA quality was checked on an Agilent 2100 Bioanalyzer. For repertoire sequencing, the TCR beta CDR3 regions were amplified from RNA transcripts. The first round of RT-PCR was done with HTBI primers and the Qiagen OneStep RT-PCR kit, and was followed by a second round of multiplex PCR, then size selection and purification. Sequencing of the libraries was carried out on an Illumina HiSeq2000 in paired-end mode with 100 bp reads. The original methods were these. Reads were processed with SOAPnuke, discarding reads with adapters, uncalled bases, mean Phred below 15, or no exact constant-primer or identifier match. COPE v1.2.5 was used to merge the high-quality paired reads. Each unique nucleotide sequence was treated as a clonotype, and MiTCR v1.1 was used to align the clonotypes to the IMGT TRB V, D and J references. The analysis was limited to V-J combinations with a frequency above 0.0001, which together covered 99.2% of the repertoires. For each V-J combination, a TCR clonal expansion and chaos score was defined as the ratio of F50 clonal expansion to chaos observed in the TCRdist matrix. Features were reduced by Welch's t-statistics and random forest to approximately 13 V-J combinations, which fed a naive Bayes classifier. The similarity between thyroid and blood repertoires was quantified using the Morisita-Horn index. TCRdb trimmed the raw reads at Q25, called clones with MiXCR and kept productive beta chains. Each record represents a unique CDR3 protein, reported with the most common genes and DNA among its rows. For this entry, the V and J calls and clone size follow TCRdb and not the study's own pipeline. This sample lists 340,000 or so distinct CDR3 sequences; roughly 17% were detected once. The top ten clones comprise roughly an eighth of the sample.

The sequenced material came from peripheral blood. The receptor's source is an adult man with Graves' ophthalmopathy.

The DNA sequence is given as TGTGCCAGCAGCTTATTCGACAGGGAGTCCTACGAGCAGTACTTC. Its translation reads: CASSLFDRESYEQYF. This chain is built from TRBV7-9 and TRBJ2-7, with 7 bases matching TRBD1. Including the terminal cysteine and phenylalanine, the CDR3 comprises 15 residues. Here the CDR3 DNA is all that survives: 45 bases in frame from base 1. For this chain, trimming is 2 bases at the V end and 1 base at the J end, and the number of junction bases without a gene match is 5. CDR1 is given as SEHNR and CDR2 as FQNEAQ, both from the germline V gene (reference sequence). Beyond the CDR3, the reference TRBV7-9 and TRBJ2-7 genes provide the residues; the full variable domain reads: DTGVSQNPRHKITKRGQNVTFRCDPISEHNRLYWYRQTLGQGPEFLTYFQNEAQLEKSRLLSDRFSAERPKGSFSTLEIQRTEQGDSAMYLCASSLFDRESYEQYFGPGTRLTVT.